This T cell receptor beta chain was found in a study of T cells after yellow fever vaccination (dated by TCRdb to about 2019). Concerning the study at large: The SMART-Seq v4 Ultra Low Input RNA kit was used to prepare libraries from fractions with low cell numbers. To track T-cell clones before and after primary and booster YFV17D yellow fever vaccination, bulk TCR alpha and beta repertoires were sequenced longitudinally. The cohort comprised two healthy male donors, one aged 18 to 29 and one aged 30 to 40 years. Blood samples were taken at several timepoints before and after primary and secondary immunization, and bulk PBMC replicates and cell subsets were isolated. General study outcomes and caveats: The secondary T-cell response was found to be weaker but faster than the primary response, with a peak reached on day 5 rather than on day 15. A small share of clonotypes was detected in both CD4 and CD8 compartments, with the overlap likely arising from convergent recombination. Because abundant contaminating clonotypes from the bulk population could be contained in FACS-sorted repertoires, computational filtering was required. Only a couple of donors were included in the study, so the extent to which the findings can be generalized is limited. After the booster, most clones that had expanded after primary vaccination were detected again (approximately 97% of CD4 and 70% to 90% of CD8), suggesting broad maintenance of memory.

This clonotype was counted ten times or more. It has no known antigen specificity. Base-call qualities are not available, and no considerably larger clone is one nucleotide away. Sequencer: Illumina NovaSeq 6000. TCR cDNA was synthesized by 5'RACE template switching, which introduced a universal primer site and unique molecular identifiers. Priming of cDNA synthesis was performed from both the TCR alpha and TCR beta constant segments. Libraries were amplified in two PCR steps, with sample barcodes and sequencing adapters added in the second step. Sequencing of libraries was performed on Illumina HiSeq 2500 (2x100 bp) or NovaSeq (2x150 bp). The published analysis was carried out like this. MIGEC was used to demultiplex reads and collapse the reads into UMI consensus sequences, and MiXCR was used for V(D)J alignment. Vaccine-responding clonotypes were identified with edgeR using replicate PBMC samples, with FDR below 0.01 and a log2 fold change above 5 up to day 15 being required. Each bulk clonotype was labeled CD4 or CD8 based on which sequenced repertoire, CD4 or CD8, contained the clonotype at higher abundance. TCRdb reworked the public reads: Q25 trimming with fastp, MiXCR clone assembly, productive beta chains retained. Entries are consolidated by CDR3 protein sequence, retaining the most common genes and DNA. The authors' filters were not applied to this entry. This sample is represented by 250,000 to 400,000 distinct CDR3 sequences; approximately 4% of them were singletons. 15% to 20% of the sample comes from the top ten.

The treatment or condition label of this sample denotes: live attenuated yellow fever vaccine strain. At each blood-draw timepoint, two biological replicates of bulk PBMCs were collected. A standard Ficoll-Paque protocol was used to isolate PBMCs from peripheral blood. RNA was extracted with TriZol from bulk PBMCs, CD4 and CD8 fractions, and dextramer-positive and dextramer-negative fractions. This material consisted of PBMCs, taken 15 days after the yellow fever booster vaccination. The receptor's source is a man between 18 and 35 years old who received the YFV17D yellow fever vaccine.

The DNA sequence is as follows: TGCAGTGCTAGCGACGATCCTAGCACAGATACGCAGTATTTT. Its product reads: CSASDDPSTDTQYF. Recombination linked TRBV20-1 to TRBJ2-3, with the identity of the D gene unclear. Counted from cysteine to phenylalanine, this CDR3 has 14 amino acids. This entry keeps only the CDR3 DNA: 42 bases, framed from base 1. CDR1 DFQATT and CDR2 SNEGSKA are derived from the germline V gene (reference sequence). V was cut back by 3 bases and J by 0 bases, leaving a gap of 10 bases between them.